The rows below give T cell receptor beta chains drawn from one sample of a study of cytomegalovirus exposure and HLA in healthy donors. Using immunoSEQ multiplex PCR, the repertoire was profiled, and TCRdb retains in-frame clones only, with some absent. Among fewer than 120,000 clones listed, roughly four fifths were seen once. Sample: PBMCs. These receptors all come from a woman younger than 45 in good health and CMV-seronegative. Both conserved end residues are part of each CDR3. Each record gives: J gene, D gene, clone size, V gene, CDR3 protein, CDR3 DNA. D genes are given only for firm matches. Only part of the rows carry a size: once, few, many, or a class if the clone is expanded.

TRBJ2-1 NA NA TRBV5-1 CASSLDGNRAYNEQFF TGCGCCAGCAGCTTGGACGGTAATAGAGCCTACAATGAGCAGTTCTTC
TRBJ1-5 NA few TRBV28 CASAQGRYQPQHF TGTGCCAGCGCACAGGGACGGTATCAGCCCCAGCATTTT
TRBJ2-7 NA once TRBV14 CASSQEVRGAYEQYF TGTGCCAGCAGCCAAGAGGTCAGGGGCGCCTACGAGCAGTACTTC
TRBJ1-5 NA NA TRBV28 CASSSQGSRPQHF TGTGCCAGCAGTTCTCAGGGGTCACGGCCCCAGCATTTT
TRBJ1-3 NA once TRBV4-1 CASSQTGSGNTIYF TGCGCCAGCAGCCAGACGGGATCTGGAAACACCATATATTTT
TRBJ2-1 NA many TRBV5-1 CASSLDEGEQFF TGCGCCAGCAGCTTGGATGAGGGTGAGCAGTTCTTC
TRBJ2-1 NA NA TRBV14 CASSARGFSYNEQFF TGTGCCAGCAGCGCACGGGGTTTCTCCTACAATGAGCAGTTCTTC
TRBJ2-1 TRBD2 NA TRBV30 CAWSGGGYNEQFF TGTGCCTGGAGTGGGGGGGGCTACAATGAGCAGTTCTTC
TRBJ2-3 TRBD2 NA TRBV4-1 CASSQLAAITFSSTDTQYF TGCGCCAGCAGCCAACTAGCGGCCATTACATTTTCTAGCACAGATACGCAGTATTTT
TRBJ2-5 TRBD2 NA TRBV5-1 CASSLDGGAGETQYF TGCGCCAGCAGCTTGGACGGGGGGGCCGGGGAGACCCAGTACTTC
TRBJ1-5 NA NA TRBV2 CASSHSYDQPQHF TGTGCCAGCAGCCATAGTTACGATCAGCCCCAGCATTTT
TRBJ1-5 NA NA TRBV4-2 CASSQEESRASSLNQPQHF TGTGCCAGCAGCCAAGAGGAGTCCAGGGCGAGCTCCCTCAATCAGCCCCAGCATTTT
TRBJ1-3 NA NA TRBV7-9 CASSLAGETYSLSGNTIYF TGTGCCAGCAGCTTAGCTGGGGAGACATACTCCCTCTCTGGAAACACCATATATTTT
TRBJ2-7 TRBD1 NA TRBV29-1 CSVEQGSLKGEQYF TGCAGCGTCGAACAGGGGTCCCTGAAAGGCGAGCAGTACTTC
TRBJ1-1 NA NA TRBV4-3 CASSQDHLLNTEAFF TGCGCCAGCAGCCAAGATCATCTACTGAACACTGAAGCTTTCTTT
TRBJ2-1 TRBD1 NA TRBV28 CASSEYDGTGVFF TGTGCCAGCAGTGAATATGATGGGACAGGTGTATTCTTC
TRBJ1-2 NA few TRBV18 CASSPETDLYGYTF TGTGCCAGCTCACCCGAGACAGATCTTTATGGCTACACCTTC
TRBJ1-4 NA NA TRBV28 CASSLYSNEKLFF TGTGCCAGCAGTTTATACAGTAATGAAAAACTGTTTTTT
TRBJ2-1 NA NA TRBV28 CASSPRLEYNEQFF TGTGCCAGCAGTCCCCGACTAGAATACAATGAGCAGTTCTTC
TRBJ2-5 TRBD1 NA TRBV9 CASSPRTGPGETQYF TGTGCCAGCAGCCCTCGGACAGGCCCAGGAGAGACCCAGTACTTC
TRBJ2-5 NA NA TRBV6-5 CASSYSITGKETQYF TGTGCCAGCAGTTACTCGATAACAGGAAAAGAGACCCAGTACTTC
TRBJ1-2 NA NA TRBV6-5 CASSLQGFYGYTF TGTGCCAGCAGTTTACAGGGTTTTTATGGCTACACCTTC
TRBJ1-1 NA NA TRBV7-2 CASSLNTGAMTEAFF TGTGCCAGCAGCTTAAACACAGGCGCGATGACTGAAGCTTTCTTT
TRBJ1-4 TRBD1 NA TRBV6-1 CASRMTGGGEKLFF TGTGCCAGCAGGATGACAGGGGGCGGTGAAAAACTGTTTTTT
TRBJ1-6 NA NA TRBV28 CASRKEQGWNSPLHF TGTGCCAGCAGAAAGGAACAGGGATGGAATTCACCCCTCCACTTT
TRBJ1-1 TRBD1 NA TRBV5-1 CASSSGQLNTEAFF TGCGCCAGCAGCTCGGGACAGTTGAACACTGAAGCTTTCTTT
TRBJ2-7 NA once TRBV9 CASSVAGRVSEQYF TGTGCCAGCAGCGTAGCTGGGAGAGTTTCCGAGCAGTACTTC
TRBJ1-1 TRBD1 NA TRBV7-2 CASSEDRVTEAFF TGTGCCAGCAGCGAGGACAGGGTCACTGAAGCTTTCTTT
TRBJ2-1 TRBD2 NA TRBV4-2 CASSQLAGGNNEQFF TGTGCCAGCAGCCAGCTAGCGGGGGGGAACAATGAGCAGTTCTTC
TRBJ2-5 TRBD2 few TRBV15 CATSRTSGEIETQYF TGTGCCACCAGCAGAACTAGCGGGGAGATAGAGACCCAGTACTTC
TRBJ1-1 NA NA TRBV5-1 CASSLATANTEAFF TGCGCCAGCAGCTTGGCCACAGCGAACACTGAAGCTTTCTTT
TRBJ2-5 NA NA TRBV9 CASSTSPGQPQETQYF TGTGCCAGCAGCACCTCCCCTGGACAGCCACAAGAGACCCAGTACTTC
TRBJ2-1 TRBD2 NA TRBV4-3 CASSQTSGIYNEQFF TGCGCCAGCAGCCAAACTAGCGGGATCTACAATGAGCAGTTCTTC
TRBJ2-7 NA NA TRBV28 CASRGPSSYEQYF TGTGCCAGCAGGGGGCCAAGCTCCTACGAGCAGTACTTC
TRBJ2-1 TRBD2 many TRBV6-4 CASSDGTSGYNEQFF TGTGCCAGCAGTGACGGGACTAGCGGCTACAATGAGCAGTTCTTC
TRBJ1-2 NA NA TRBV4-3 CASSQDWTANYGYTF TGCGCCAGCAGCCAAGATTGGACAGCTAACTATGGCTACACCTTC
TRBJ2-3 NA few TRBV7-8 CASSVSGGTDTQYF TGTGCCAGCAGCGTTAGCGGAGGCACAGATACGCAGTATTTT
TRBJ1-2 TRBD1 once TRBV4-1 CASSLSIPRDRGVRDYGYTF TGCGCCAGCAGCCTATCTATTCCCCGGGACAGGGGGGTAAGGGACTATGGCTACACCTTC
TRBJ1-2 NA NA TRBV28 CASLTGYYGYTF TGTGCCAGCCTTACAGGGTACTATGGCTACACCTTC
TRBJ1-1 NA NA TRBV28 CASSPQEPTEAFF TGTGCCAGCAGTCCCCAGGAACCCACTGAAGCTTTCTTT
TRBJ1-5 TRBD1 NA TRBV18 CASSRQGEGNQPQHF TGTGCCAGCTCAAGACAGGGGGAAGGCAATCAGCCCCAGCATTTT
TRBJ2-1 NA NA TRBV10-2 CASSEGAEYNEQFF TGCGCCAGCAGTGAAGGTGCGGAGTACAATGAGCAGTTCTTC
TRBJ1-4 NA NA TRBV25-1 CASSRLGATNEKLFF TGTGCCAGCAGTAGATTGGGGGCGACTAATGAAAAACTGTTTTTT
TRBJ2-4 NA NA TRBV7-8 CASSLERETTKNIQYF TGTGCCAGCAGCTTAGAAAGGGAGACCACCAAAAACATTCAGTACTTC
TRBJ1-1 NA NA TRBV6-6 CASWQETELEAFF TGTGCCAGCTGGCAGGAGACAGAATTAGAAGCTTTCTTT
TRBJ2-3 NA NA TRBV4-1 CASSQDRTTSWGTDTQYF TGCGCCAGCAGCCAAGATCGGACTACCAGTTGGGGCACAGATACGCAGTATTTT
TRBJ2-1 NA NA TRBV4-3 CASSPSRRGSYNEQFF TGCGCCAGCAGCCCGTCGAGGCGGGGTTCCTACAATGAGCAGTTCTTC
TRBJ2-2 NA NA TRBV30 CAWIADTGELFF TGTGCCTGGATAGCAGACACCGGGGAGCTGTTTTTT